What follows is one TCR beta chain and its context. Its cognate antigen is unknown. This sample is part of a study of Ad26.COV2.S vaccination and SARS-CoV-2 variants. Study outcomes and limitations: Measurements of TCR breadth and depth may have given underestimates of the total T cell responses.

V trimming: 5 bases; J trimming: 5 bases; junction bases outside the gene matches: 5. Germline CDR1 SGHVS, CDR2 FQNEAQ. The CDR3 totals 13 residues. Treatment: about 20 received Ad26.COV2.S at low or high dose, single or two shots; five or six received placebo; per-sample allocation not given. Following the first vaccine or placebo injection, samples were taken on day 63. This table comes from immunoSEQ multiplex PCR, and its TCRdb copy is limited to in-frame clones, with some not included. The sample includes some 340,000 clones, about 86% of them seen just once. The chain has TRBV7-8 and TRBJ1-1; 7 bases agree with TRBD1. The material sequenced was peripheral blood, taken in a trial of Ad26.COV2.S vaccine versus placebo. The clonotype originates from a person aged 18 to 65 who received the Ad26.COV2.S COVID-19 vaccine or a placebo. The CDR3 sequence is CASSRQGGTEAFF. CDR3 in DNA: TGTGCCAGCAGCCGACAGGGAGGAACTGAAGCTTTCTTT.